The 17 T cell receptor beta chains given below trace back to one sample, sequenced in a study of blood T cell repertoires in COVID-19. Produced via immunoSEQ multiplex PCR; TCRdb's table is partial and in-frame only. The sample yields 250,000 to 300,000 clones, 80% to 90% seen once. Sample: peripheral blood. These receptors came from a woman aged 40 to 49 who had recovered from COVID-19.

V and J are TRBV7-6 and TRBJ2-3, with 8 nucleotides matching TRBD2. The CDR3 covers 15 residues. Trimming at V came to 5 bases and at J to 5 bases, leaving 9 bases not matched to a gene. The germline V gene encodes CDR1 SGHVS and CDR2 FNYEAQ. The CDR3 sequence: CASSPKAGGGDTQYF. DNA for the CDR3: TGTGCCAGCAGCCCGAAGGCGGGAGGTGGAGATACGCAGTATTTT.

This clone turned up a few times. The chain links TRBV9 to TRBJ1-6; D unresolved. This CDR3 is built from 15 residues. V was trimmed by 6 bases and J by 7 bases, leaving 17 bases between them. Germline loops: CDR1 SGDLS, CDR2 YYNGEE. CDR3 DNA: TGTGCCAGCACCCGGCGGGGAGAGTGGAATTCACCCCTCCACTTT. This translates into CASTRRGEWNSPLHF.

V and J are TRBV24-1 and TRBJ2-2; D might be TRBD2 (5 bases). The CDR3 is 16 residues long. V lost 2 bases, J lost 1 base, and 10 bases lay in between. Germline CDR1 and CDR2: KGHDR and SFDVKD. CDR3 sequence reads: CATSDSGEGNTGELFF. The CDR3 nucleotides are TGTGCCACCAGTGATTCTGGAGAGGGGAACACCGGGGAGCTGTTTTTT.

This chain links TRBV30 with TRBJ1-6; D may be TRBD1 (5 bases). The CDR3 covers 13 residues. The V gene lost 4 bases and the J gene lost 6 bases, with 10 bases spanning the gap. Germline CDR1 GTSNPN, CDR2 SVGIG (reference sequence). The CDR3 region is CAWTKGPNSPLHF. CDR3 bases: TGTGCCTGGACTAAGGGGCCTAATTCACCCCTCCACTTT.

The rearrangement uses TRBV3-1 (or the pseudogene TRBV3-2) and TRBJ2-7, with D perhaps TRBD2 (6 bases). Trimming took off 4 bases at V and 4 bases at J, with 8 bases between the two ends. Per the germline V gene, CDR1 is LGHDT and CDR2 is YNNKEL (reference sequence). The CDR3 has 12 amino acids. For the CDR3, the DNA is TGTGCCAGCAGCCTTCGGGGGTACGAGCAGTACTTC. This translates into CASSLRGYEQYF.

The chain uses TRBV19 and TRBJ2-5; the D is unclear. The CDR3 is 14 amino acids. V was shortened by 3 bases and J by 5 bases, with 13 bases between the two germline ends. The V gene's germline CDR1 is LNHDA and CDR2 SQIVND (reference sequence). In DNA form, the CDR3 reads TGTGCCAGTAGTATTGGTCATATCGGGGAGACCCAGTACTTC. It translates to CASSIGHIGETQYF.

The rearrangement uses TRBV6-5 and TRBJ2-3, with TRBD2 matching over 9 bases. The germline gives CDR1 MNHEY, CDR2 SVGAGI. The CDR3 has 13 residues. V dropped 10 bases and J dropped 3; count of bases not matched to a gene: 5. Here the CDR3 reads CATQLAGTDTQYF. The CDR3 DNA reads TGTGCCACTCAACTAGCGGGTACAGATACGCAGTATTTT.

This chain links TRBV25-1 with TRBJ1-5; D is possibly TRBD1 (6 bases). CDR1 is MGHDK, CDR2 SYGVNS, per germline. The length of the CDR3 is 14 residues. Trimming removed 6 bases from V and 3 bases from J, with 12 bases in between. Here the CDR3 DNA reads TGTGCCAGCAGCTTGACAGGTACCAATCAGCCCCAGCATTTT. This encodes CASSLTGTNQPQHF.

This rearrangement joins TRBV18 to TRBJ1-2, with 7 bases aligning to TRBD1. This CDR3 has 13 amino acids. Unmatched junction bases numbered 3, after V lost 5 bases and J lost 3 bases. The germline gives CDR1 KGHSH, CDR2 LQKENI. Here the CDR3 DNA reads TGTGCCAGCTCAGATGGACAGGACTATGGCTACACCTTC. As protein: CASSDGQDYGYTF.

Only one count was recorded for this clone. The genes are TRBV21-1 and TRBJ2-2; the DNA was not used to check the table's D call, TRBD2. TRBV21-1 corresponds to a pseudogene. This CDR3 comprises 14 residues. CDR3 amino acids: CASSKVCITGELFF. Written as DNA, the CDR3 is TGTGCCAGCAGCAAAGTTTGTATCACCGGGGAGCTGTTTTTT.

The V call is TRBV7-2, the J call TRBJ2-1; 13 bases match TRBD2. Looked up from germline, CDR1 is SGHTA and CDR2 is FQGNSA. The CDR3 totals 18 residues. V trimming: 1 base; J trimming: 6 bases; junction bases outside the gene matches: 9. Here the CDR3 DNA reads TGTGCCAGCAGCTTAGGGAGACTAGCGGGAGGTTTTCTCAATGAGCAGTTCTTC. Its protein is CASSLGRLAGGFLNEQFF.

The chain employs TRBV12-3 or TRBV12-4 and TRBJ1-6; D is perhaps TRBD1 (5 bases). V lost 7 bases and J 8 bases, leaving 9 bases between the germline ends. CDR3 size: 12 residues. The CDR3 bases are TGTGCCAGCAAGAGACAGTATTCACCCCTCCACTTT. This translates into CASKRQYSPLHF.

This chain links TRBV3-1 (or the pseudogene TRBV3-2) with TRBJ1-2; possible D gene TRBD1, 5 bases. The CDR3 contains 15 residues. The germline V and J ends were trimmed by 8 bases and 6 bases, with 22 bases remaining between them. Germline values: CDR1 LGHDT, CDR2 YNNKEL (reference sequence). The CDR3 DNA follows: TGTGCCAGCGGTCGCACGGGGGAGAAGGGTCATGGCTACACCTTC. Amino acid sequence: CASGRTGEKGHGYTF.

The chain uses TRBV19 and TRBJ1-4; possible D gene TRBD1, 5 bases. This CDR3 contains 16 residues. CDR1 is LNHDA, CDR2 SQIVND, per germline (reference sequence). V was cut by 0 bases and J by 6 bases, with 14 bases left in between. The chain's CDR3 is CASSIDLGGLHEKLFF. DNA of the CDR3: TGTGCCAGTAGTATAGATCTCGGGGGATTACATGAAAAACTGTTTTTT.

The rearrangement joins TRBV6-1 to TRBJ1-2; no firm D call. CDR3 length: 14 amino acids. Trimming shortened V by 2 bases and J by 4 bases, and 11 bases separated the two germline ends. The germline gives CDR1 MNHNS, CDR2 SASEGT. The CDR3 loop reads CASSEIGWSYGYTF. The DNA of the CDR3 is TGTGCCAGCAGTGAAATCGGGTGGAGCTATGGCTACACCTTC.

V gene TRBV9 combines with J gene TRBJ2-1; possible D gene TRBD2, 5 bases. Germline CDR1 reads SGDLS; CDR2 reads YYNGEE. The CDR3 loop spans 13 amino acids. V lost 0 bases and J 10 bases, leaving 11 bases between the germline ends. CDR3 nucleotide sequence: TGTGCCAGCAGCGTAGTGGGAGATAGGGAGCAGTTCTTC. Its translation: CASSVVGDREQFF.

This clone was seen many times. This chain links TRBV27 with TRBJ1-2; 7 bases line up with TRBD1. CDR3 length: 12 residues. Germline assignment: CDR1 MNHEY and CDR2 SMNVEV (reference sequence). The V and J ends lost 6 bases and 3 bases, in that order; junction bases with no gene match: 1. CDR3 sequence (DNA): TGTGCCAGCAGCGGACAGGACTATGGCTACACCTTC. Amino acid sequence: CASSGQDYGYTF.